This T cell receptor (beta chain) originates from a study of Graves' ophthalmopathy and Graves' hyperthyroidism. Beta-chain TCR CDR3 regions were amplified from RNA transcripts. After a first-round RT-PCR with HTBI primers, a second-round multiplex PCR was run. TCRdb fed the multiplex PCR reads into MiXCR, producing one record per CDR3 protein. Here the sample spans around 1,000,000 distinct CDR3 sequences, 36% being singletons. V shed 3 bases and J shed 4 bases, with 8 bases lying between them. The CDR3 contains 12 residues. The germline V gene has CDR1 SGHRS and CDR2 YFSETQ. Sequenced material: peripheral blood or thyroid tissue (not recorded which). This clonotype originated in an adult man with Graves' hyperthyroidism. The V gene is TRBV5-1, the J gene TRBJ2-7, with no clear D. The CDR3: CASSWGWYEQYF. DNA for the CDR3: TGCGCCAGCAGCTGGGGTTGGTACGAGCAGTACTTC.